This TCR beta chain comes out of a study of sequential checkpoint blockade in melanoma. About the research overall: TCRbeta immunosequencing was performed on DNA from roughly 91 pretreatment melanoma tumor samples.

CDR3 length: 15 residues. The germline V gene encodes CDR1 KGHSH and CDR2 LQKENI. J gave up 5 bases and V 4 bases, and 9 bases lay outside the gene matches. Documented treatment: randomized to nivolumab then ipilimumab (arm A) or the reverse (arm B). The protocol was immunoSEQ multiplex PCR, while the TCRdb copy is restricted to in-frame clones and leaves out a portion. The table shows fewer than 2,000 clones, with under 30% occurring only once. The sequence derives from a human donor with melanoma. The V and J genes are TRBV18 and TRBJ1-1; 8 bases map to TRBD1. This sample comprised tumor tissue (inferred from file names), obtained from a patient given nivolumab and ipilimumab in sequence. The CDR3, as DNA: TGTGCCAGCTCACAAATCAGGACAGGGAGGACTGAAGCTTTCTTT. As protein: CASSQIRTGRTEAFF.